The clone carrying this T cell receptor (beta chain) has just a few counts. Its specificity is unknown. These data belong to a study of T cell repertoires in cytomegalovirus infection. Overall study context: Public TCR beta signatures marked donors with CMV infection and the matching HLA. Study conclusions and caveats: In two of eight donors, the top clonotype was HLA-C-restricted CMV-specific.

TCRdb reprocessed the reads via MiXCR and lists one record per CDR3 protein. This sample carries some 940,000 distinct CDR3 sequences, roughly 31% of them seen once, and the ten largest clones take roughly 13%. CDR3 size: 14 residues. Germline trimming cut 5 bases from V and 2 bases from J; bases unmatched to any gene: 1. CDR1 and CDR2 from the germline V gene are MNHEY and SVGAGI. The input for sequencing was cultured CD8+ T cells from PBMCs, taken from culture after CMV antigen stimulation. The source of this sequence is a human donor in good health (CMV status not recorded). Some clones in this sample may be carry-over from other donors' samples. V gene TRBV6-5 combines with J gene TRBJ2-1; 9 positions match TRBD1. CDR3 coding DNA: TGTGCCAGCAGTGGGACAGGGACCTACAATGAGCAGTTCTTC. Protein product: CASSGTGTYNEQFF.